Below, 26 T cell receptor beta chains from the same sample are listed, as sequenced in a study of blood T cell repertoires in COVID-19. Assay used: immunoSEQ multiplex PCR; TCRdb lists only in-frame clones, some missing. The table shows around 250,000 clones, with approximately 78% occurring only once. The sequencing input was PBMCs or T cells enriched from blood (not recorded which). The receptors stem from a man aged 40-49 years who had been exposed to COVID-19.

V gene TRBV4-2 combines with J gene TRBJ2-2; TRBD2 matches at 11 bases. The junction had 5 bases not matched to a gene; V was cut back by 0 bases and J by 2 bases. The CDR3 runs 18 residues. Germline V gene data show CDR1 as LGHNA and CDR2 as YNFKEQ. CDR3 coding DNA: TGTGCCAGCAGCCAAGAGCCGGGACTAGCGGCAAACACCGGGGAGCTGTTTTTT. Encoded protein: CASSQEPGLAANTGELFF.

The chain couples TRBV7-8 to TRBJ2-7, with D tentatively TRBD2 (6 bases). CDR1 is SGHVS, CDR2 FQNEAQ, per germline. The length of the CDR3 is 15 residues. The V end lost 8 bases, the J end lost 6 bases, and 23 bases lay between the germline ends. The CDR3 nucleotides are TGTGCCAGCCTCGGGGAGGCCAAGGTATATAGCGAGCAGTACTTC. This codes for CASLGEAKVYSEQYF.

DNA for the CDR3: TGTGCCAGCAGCGGAGAGAGCTATGGCTACACCTTC. This gives the protein CASSGESYGYTF. The rearrangement uses TRBV5-6 and TRBJ1-2, with D unclear. The CDR3 loop spans 12 amino acids. Germline V CDR1 and CDR2: SGHDT, YYEEEE. V shed 4 bases and J shed 4 bases, with 8 bases lying between them.

The J gene is TRBJ2-2, the V gene TRBV7-9; D may be TRBD1 (6 bases). Trimming shortened V by 4 bases and J by 4 bases, and 10 bases separated the two germline ends. Germline assignment: CDR1 SEHNR and CDR2 FQNEAQ (reference sequence). The CDR3 sequence is 14 residues long. The CDR3 DNA follows: TGTGCCAGCAGCTCACAGGGTGGCACCGGGGAGCTGTTTTTT. Translated, it gives CASSSQGGTGELFF. Based on the CDR3 plus reference TRBV7-9 and TRBJ2-2, the full variable domain is DTGVSQNPRHKITKRGQNVTFRCDPISEHNRLYWYRQTLGQGPEFLTYFQNEAQLEKSRLLSDRFSAERPKGSFSTLEIQRTEQGDSAMYLCASSSQGGTGELFFGEGSRLTVL.

This clone is medium-sized in the sample. The J gene is TRBJ1-1, the V gene TRBV25-1; 11 positions match TRBD1. Germline V gives CDR1 MGHDK, CDR2 SYGVNS. Losses at the gene ends were 7 bases for V and 7 bases for J; bases not matched to a gene: 8. The CDR3 extends over 14 amino acids. The CDR3 loop reads CASTLDRGLGEAFF. The CDR3 DNA reads as TGTGCCAGCACATTGGACAGGGGGCTTGGTGAAGCTTTCTTT. The complete variable domain, with remaining parts taken from reference TRBV25-1 and TRBJ1-1, reads EADIYQTPRYLVIGTGKKITLECSQTMGHDKMYWYQQDPGMELHLIHYSYGVNSTEKGDLSSESTVSRIRTEHFPLTLESARPSHTSQYLCASTLDRGLGEAFFGQGTRLTVV.

V and J are TRBV24-1 and TRBJ1-5, with a tentative D call TRBD1 (6 bases). This CDR3 is 14 amino acids long. CDR1 is KGHDR, CDR2 SFDVKD, per germline. Trimming left V 6 bases short and J 5 bases short, with 13 bases between. CDR3 bases: TGTGCCACCAGTCCGAGCAGGGGCGATCAGCCCCAGCATTTT. Residues: CATSPSRGDQPQHF.

This clone was observed a handful of times. The chain employs TRBV7-3 and TRBJ2-7, with 8 bases matching TRBD2. V shed 2 bases, J shed 5 bases, and the junction held 11 bases outside the gene matches. The CDR3 covers 16 residues. The V gene's germline CDR1 is SGHTA and CDR2 FQGTGA. This CDR3 is CASSLLAGTSFHEQYF. The CDR3 coding sequence is TGTGCCAGCAGCTTACTTGCCGGGACTAGTTTTCACGAGCAGTACTTC.

The chain combines TRBV7-8 with TRBJ2-7; maybe TRBD2 (5 bases). The germline CDR1 and CDR2 sequences are SGHVS and FQNEAQ. V lost 3 bases, J lost 3 bases, and 9 bases lay in between. The length of the CDR3 is 13 residues. The CDR3 nucleotides read TGTGCCAGCAGCTTTGAGGGAGTCTACGAGCAGTACTTC. This translates into CASSFEGVYEQYF.

This sequence joins TRBV18 and TRBJ2-1; 8 positions match TRBD1. V lost 3 bases to trimming and J lost 5 bases; unmatched junction nucleotides: 9. CDR3 length: 16 residues. In germline, CDR1 is KGHSH, CDR2 LQKENI. This CDR3 reads CASSPPGGTGHNEQFF. The DNA for the CDR3 is TGTGCCAGCTCACCGCCCGGCGGGACAGGACACAATGAGCAGTTCTTC.

The chain recombines TRBV19 with TRBJ2-3; tentatively, D is TRBD2 (5 bases). This CDR3 is built from 16 residues. Germline assignment: CDR1 LNHDA and CDR2 SQIVND (reference sequence). Trimming cost V 1 base and J 5 bases, with 16 bases left between them. CDR3 in DNA: TGTGCCAGTAGTATAGGGTGGCGGGCAAAATTAGATACGCAGTATTTT. It specifies CASSIGWRAKLDTQYF.

This rearrangement joins TRBV5-1 to TRBJ2-7; D is unresolved. Trimming removed 6 bases at V and 4 bases at J, with 14 bases between. Germline loops: CDR1 SGHRS, CDR2 YFSETQ. The CDR3 sequence is 13 residues long. CDR3 DNA: TGCGCCAGCACCATGTTTTCGGGTTACGAGCAGTACTTC. It encodes CASTMFSGYEQYF.

V and J are TRBV2 and TRBJ2-3; TRBD2 aligns across 10 bases. The CDR3 sequence is 13 residues long. CDR1 and CDR2 (germline): SNHLY, FYNNEI. Trimming took 8 bases from V and 5 from J; bases not matched to a gene: 4. The CDR3 bases are TGTGCCAGCCTAGCGGGAGAGCTAGATACGCAGTATTTT. Protein product: CASLAGELDTQYF. The full variable domain, its missing parts supplied by reference TRBV2 and TRBJ2-3, is EPEVTQTPSHQVTQMGQEVILRCVPISNHLYFYWYRQILGQKVEFLVSFYNNEISEKSEIFDDQFSVERPDGSNFTLKIRSTKLEDSAMYFCASLAGELDTQYFGPGTRLTVL.

Written as DNA, the CDR3 is TGCGCCAGCAGCCAAGACAGGGCGGGAGGTAGTAACCAAGAGACCCAGTACTTC. Its translation: CASSQDRAGGSNQETQYF. The chain combines TRBV4-1 with TRBJ2-5; 8 nucleotides match TRBD2. Germline CDR1 is MGHRA and CDR2 is YSYEKL. V gave up 0 bases and J gave up 0 bases; unmatched junction bases: 9. This CDR3 is 18 amino acids long.

The chain employs TRBV7-6 and TRBJ2-1, with a weak D call TRBD2 (8 bases). The CDR3 loop spans 15 amino acids. Germline lookup yields CDR1 SGHVS and CDR2 FNYEAQ. V was pared by 5 bases and J by 10 bases, with 21 bases between. CDR3 loop: CASSARQGGRREQFF. CDR3 nucleotides: TGTGCCAGCAGCGCACGACAGGGCGGGAGGCGGGAGCAGTTCTTC.

The chain combines TRBV12-5 with TRBJ2-7; TRBD1 matches 7 bases. The V and J ends lost 10 bases and 3 bases, in that order; junction bases with no gene match: 9. The CDR3 is 13 residues long. Germline-derived CDR1 and CDR2 are LGHNT and FRNRAP. DNA of the CDR3: TGTGCTACGTACGGGACAGAGGACTACGAGCAGTACTTC. Translation: CATYGTEDYEQYF.

The CDR3 loop is CASRPRPSGNTIYF. The CDR3 DNA reads as TGTGCCAGCAGACCGCGTCCCTCTGGAAACACCATATATTTT. V is TRBV5-6 and J is TRBJ1-3, with unresolved D. The V gene lost 5 bases and the J gene lost 0 bases, with 9 bases spanning the gap. This CDR3 contains 14 residues. Germline CDR1 is SGHDT and CDR2 is YYEEEE.

V is TRBV5-1 and J is TRBJ2-2; 7 bases align to TRBD2. The CDR3 is 15 amino acids. Germline V gene data show CDR1 as SGHRS and CDR2 as YFSETQ. V was clipped by 4 bases and J by 3 bases; unmatched bases: 6. The CDR3 sequence: CASSKVAGDTGELFF. In DNA form, the CDR3 reads TGCGCCAGCAGCAAGGTGGCGGGAGACACCGGGGAGCTGTTTTTT.

The chain uses TRBV6-1 and TRBJ2-5; maybe TRBD1 (5 bases). The CDR3 loop spans 13 amino acids. Trimming removed 3 bases from V and 9 bases from J, with 14 bases in between. Germline V gene lookup returns CDR1 MNHNS and CDR2 SASEGT. The CDR3 protein is CASSDTDSVPQYF. The CDR3 bases are TGTGCCAGCAGTGACACAGACAGTGTGCCCCAGTACTTC.

This chain connects TRBV18 to TRBJ1-1; TRBD1 might be the D (5 bases). The germline gives CDR1 KGHSH, CDR2 LQKENI. CDR3 length: 12 residues. Trimming took 4 bases from V and 8 from J, leaving 11 bases between them. The CDR3: CASSRGRAEAFF. The CDR3 DNA sequence: TGTGCCAGCTCACGGGGCAGGGCCGAAGCTTTCTTT.

The chain carries TRBV4-1 and TRBJ1-1; D is unclear. The CDR3 has 15 amino acids. The germline V and J ends were trimmed by 4 bases and 0 bases, with 12 bases remaining between them. CDR1 is MGHRA and CDR2 is YSYEKL in the germline V gene. As DNA, the CDR3 is TGCGCCAGCAGCCTCCAAAGAGAGATGAACACTGAAGCTTTCTTT. Translation: CASSLQREMNTEAFF.

The V gene is TRBV4-1, the J gene TRBJ2-1; 16 nucleotides line up with TRBD2. J gave up 3 bases and V 1 base, and 12 bases lay outside the gene matches. The CDR3 is 21 residues long. The germline V gene has CDR1 MGHRA and CDR2 YSYEKL. CDR3 loop: CASSQGGTSGRAVLIYNEQFF. The DNA for the CDR3 is TGCGCCAGCAGCCAAGGAGGGACTAGCGGGAGGGCCGTCCTTATCTACAATGAGCAGTTCTTC.

The chain is built from TRBV7-9 and TRBJ2-1; 7 bases agree with TRBD2. Germline lookup yields CDR1 SEHNR and CDR2 FQNEAQ (reference sequence). The CDR3 extends over 16 amino acids. V was pared by 1 base and J by 9 bases, with 12 bases of the junction left unmatched. CDR3 in DNA: TGTGCCAGCAGCTTAGGATCGGTCGCGGGAGTGGGTGAGCAGTTCTTC. Translation: CASSLGSVAGVGEQFF.

CDR3 DNA: TGCGCCAGCAGCTTGGACGGGGGGCAGGAAGATACGCAGTATTTT. Protein sequence: CASSLDGGQEDTQYF. The V gene is TRBV5-1, the J gene TRBJ2-3; maybe TRBD2 (7 bases). Looked up from germline, CDR1 is SGHRS and CDR2 is YFSETQ. Deletions cut 0 bases from V and 5 bases from J, with 13 bases between. The CDR3 totals 15 residues.

This clone was recorded a few times. The chain combines TRBV30 with TRBJ1-1; D uncertain. CDR1 GTSNPN and CDR2 SVGIG come from the germline V gene (reference sequence). The CDR3 runs to 11 residues. Trimming stripped 1 base from V and 7 bases from J, with 7 bases between. The CDR3 nucleotides read TGTGCCTGGAGTGGGGCAGATGAAGCTTTCTTT. Translated, it gives CAWSGADEAFF.

The chain recombines TRBV10-3 with TRBJ2-2; 8 positions match TRBD2. The CDR3 spans 15 residues. The ends lost 2 bases at V and 1 base at J; junction bases unmatched: 0. The V gene's germline CDR1 is ENHRY and CDR2 SYGVKD. In nucleotides, the CDR3 is TGTGCCATCAGTGAGCGGGAGGGGAACACCGGGGAGCTGTTTTTT. It yields the protein CAISEREGNTGELFF.

The chain carries TRBV7-9 and TRBJ1-2; no reliable D call. V was cut by 1 base and J by 8 bases, with 8 bases left in between. Germline V CDR1 and CDR2: SEHNR, FQNEAQ (reference sequence). CDR3 length equals 12 residues. The CDR3 spells CASSLVWQGYTF. As DNA, the CDR3 is TGTGCCAGCAGCTTAGTATGGCAGGGCTACACCTTC.